This entry describes one TCR beta chain. These data come from a study of T cells after yellow fever vaccination. About the research overall: SMART-Seq v4 Ultra Low Input served to prepare low-cell-number fractions.

Via MiXCR, TCRdb re-called the 5' RACE reads, giving one row per CDR3 protein. Of some 220,000 distinct CDR3 sequences in the sample, approximately 3% were seen once. The sample in question was CD4+ T cells sorted from PBMCs, obtained 10 days after the yellow fever booster vaccination. The source of this sequence is a man aged 18-30 years who received the YFV17D yellow fever vaccine.

The CDR3 here is CSSWGQGAYGYTF. The CDR3 nucleotides read TGCAGCTCCTGGGGACAGGGGGCCTATGGCTACACCTTC. The rearrangement uses TRBV29-1 and TRBJ1-2; 12 bases line up with TRBD1. Germline CDR1 SQVTM, CDR2 ANQGSEA. With V trimmed by 8 bases and J by 4 bases, 5 bases remained unmatched. The CDR3 is 13 residues long.